A selection of T cell receptor beta chains follows, all from one sample in a study of OX40 agonist ivuxolimab in advanced cancers. The protocol was immunoSEQ multiplex PCR, while the TCRdb copy is restricted to in-frame clones and leaves out a portion. The data show some 65,000 clones, roughly four fifths seen once. This specimen consisted of CD4+ or CD8+ T cells sorted from blood, obtained in a trial of the OX40 agonist ivuxolimab. These receptors were obtained from an adult with an advanced solid tumor such as melanoma, head and neck, liver or kidney cancer. The CDR3 runs from the conserved cysteine through the conserved F or W. Each record gives: CDR3 protein, CDR3 DNA, D gene, J gene, clone size, V gene. D genes are given only for firm matches. The size of a clone is reported for some rows only, either as once, few or many, or as a class for expanded clones.

CASSLDPWGGYTF	TGTGCCAGCAGCTTAGACCCTTGGGGGGGCTACACCTTC	NA	TRBJ1-2	NA	TRBV7-3
CASSSNLTPNQPQHF	TGTGCCAGCAGCTCCAACCTGACCCCAAATCAGCCCCAGCATTTT	NA	TRBJ1-5	NA	TRBV5-5
CASSPEDRVRTEAFF	TGTGCCAGCTCACCAGAGGACAGGGTTAGAACTGAAGCTTTCTTT	TRBD1	TRBJ1-1	NA	TRBV18
CASMVTHGTEAFF	TGTGCCAGCATGGTAACACATGGCACTGAAGCTTTCTTT	NA	TRBJ1-1	few	TRBV2
CASSLAGGENNEKLFF	TGTGCCAGCAGCTTGGCCGGGGGAGAAAATAATGAAAAACTGTTTTTT	NA	TRBJ1-4	NA	TRBV5-4
CASSPSPGHEQYF	TGTGCCAGCTCACCTTCTCCAGGGCACGAGCAGTACTTC	NA	TRBJ2-7	NA	TRBV18
CAISESPGTGYTF	TGTGCCATCAGTGAGTCGCCGGGTACTGGCTACACCTTC	NA	TRBJ1-2	NA	TRBV10-3
CASSTGAGELFF	TGTGCCAGTAGTACAGGGGCCGGGGAGCTGTTTTTT	NA	TRBJ2-2	NA	TRBV19
CASSIYGGPNTGELFF	TGTGCCAGCAGCATCTACGGGGGACCGAACACCGGGGAGCTGTTTTTT	NA	TRBJ2-2	NA	TRBV7-6
CASSLALSTGNTIYF	TGCGCCAGCAGCTTGGCCCTGTCTACTGGAAACACCATATATTTT	NA	TRBJ1-3	NA	TRBV5-1
CASSDSQGTKNIQYF	TGTGCCAGCAGTGACAGTCAGGGCACCAAAAACATTCAGTACTTC	NA	TRBJ2-4	NA	TRBV6-4
CASSATGELFF	TGTGCCAGCAGCGCCACCGGGGAGCTGTTTTTT	NA	TRBJ2-2	NA	TRBV7-6
CASSAGGDNQPQHF	TGTGCCAGCAGTGCCGGAGGAGACAATCAGCCCCAGCATTTT	NA	TRBJ1-5	NA	TRBV6-5
CASSQDHLQGNIQYF	TGTGCCAGCAGCCAAGATCATCTCCAGGGGAACATTCAGTACTTC	NA	TRBJ2-4	NA	TRBV14
CASNKQGAGPYGYTF	TGTGCCAGCAACAAACAGGGGGCCGGGCCCTATGGCTACACCTTC	TRBD1	TRBJ1-2	NA	TRBV28
CAIKIGSSQGYEQYF	TGTGCCATCAAAATAGGCAGTTCCCAGGGCTACGAGCAGTACTTC	NA	TRBJ2-7	NA	TRBV6-1
CASSNTGHTNEKLFF	TGTGCCAGTAGTAATACAGGACACACTAATGAAAAACTGTTTTTT	NA	TRBJ1-4	NA	TRBV19
CASSGRDTEAFF	TGCGCCAGCAGCGGGCGAGACACTGAAGCTTTCTTT	NA	TRBJ1-1	NA	TRBV5-1
CASSRDTNEKLFF	TGTGCCAGTAGCCGGGACACTAATGAAAAACTGTTTTTT	NA	TRBJ1-4	NA	TRBV2
CSVEWYRTEAFF	TGCAGCGTTGAGTGGTATCGGACTGAAGCTTTCTTT	NA	TRBJ1-1	NA	TRBV29-1
CAISETITSGSINEQFF	TGTGCCATCAGTGAGACGATAACTAGCGGGAGTATTAATGAGCAGTTCTTC	TRBD2	TRBJ2-1	NA	TRBV10-3
CASAQGEANYGYTF	TGTGCCAGCGCACAGGGAGAGGCCAACTATGGCTACACCTTC	NA	TRBJ1-2	NA	TRBV11-3
CASSVEAQGKYGYTF	TGTGCCAGCAGCGTAGAAGCACAGGGCAAATATGGCTACACCTTC	NA	TRBJ1-2	NA	TRBV9
CASSPLAAAETQYF	TGTGCCAGCAGCCCACTAGCGGCAGCGGAGACCCAGTACTTC	TRBD2	TRBJ2-5	NA	TRBV5-4
CASSQLSGLAGLNTGELFF	TGTGCCAGCAGCCAATTATCCGGACTAGCGGGCCTTAACACCGGGGAGCTGTTTTTT	TRBD2	TRBJ2-2	NA	TRBV4-2
CASSRDRGPGYEQYF	TGTGCCAGCTCTCGGGACAGGGGCCCCGGGTACGAGCAGTACTTC	TRBD1	TRBJ2-7	NA	TRBV6-1
CASSQVGEAFF	TGTGCCAGCAGCCAGGTTGGTGAAGCTTTCTTT	NA	TRBJ1-1	few	TRBV2
CASSDQEGGQPQHF	TGTGCCAGCAGTGACCAGGAGGGAGGTCAGCCCCAGCATTTT	NA	TRBJ1-5	NA	TRBV9
CASSPRTSGRVGGELFF	TGTGCCAGCAGCCCCCGGACTAGCGGGAGGGTGGGCGGGGAGCTGTTTTTT	TRBD2	TRBJ2-2	NA	TRBV27
CASSLDYGYTF	TGTGCCAGCAGCTTGGACTATGGCTACACCTTC	NA	TRBJ1-2	NA	TRBV5-5
CASSVGPTSSGNTIYF	TGTGCCAGCAGCGTGGGTCCTACGAGCTCTGGAAACACCATATATTTT	NA	TRBJ1-3	NA	TRBV7-3
CASSVEGSYEQYF	TGTGCCAGCAGCGTAGAGGGGTCCTACGAGCAGTACTTC	NA	TRBJ2-7	NA	TRBV9
CASSLWDRNEQFF	TGCGCCAGCAGCTTGTGGGACCGCAATGAGCAGTTCTTC	NA	TRBJ2-1	NA	TRBV5-1
CASSPTGGYTEAFF	TGTGCCAGCAGCCCCACAGGAGGTTATACTGAAGCTTTCTTT	NA	TRBJ1-1	once	TRBV9
CASSLLGGNYNEQFF	TGTGCCAGCAGTTTATTAGGCGGGAATTACAATGAGCAGTTCTTC	NA	TRBJ2-1	NA	TRBV28
CASSEVDRGQGEQYF	TGTGCCAGCAGTGAAGTCGACAGGGGGCAGGGCGAGCAGTACTTC	TRBD1	TRBJ2-7	NA	TRBV6-1
CASRLFGLAGIF	TGTGCAAGTCGCTTATTTGGGCTAGCGGGGATCTTC	NA	TRBJ2-1	NA	TRBV12-2
CSVAGFGQGEGYNEQFF	TGCAGCGTCGCCGGCTTTGGACAGGGAGAGGGCTACAATGAGCAGTTCTTC	TRBD1	TRBJ2-1	NA	TRBV29-1
CASSPPVSMNTEAFF	TGTGCCAGCTCACCACCGGTCAGCATGAACACTGAAGCTTTCTTT	NA	TRBJ1-1	NA	TRBV18
CASSDPGVGAFF	TGTGCCAGCAGTGACCCAGGGGTAGGAGCTTTCTTT	NA	TRBJ1-1	NA	TRBV6-1
CASSQHDGSNGYTF	TGTGCCAGCAGTCAACATGACGGGTCTAATGGCTACACCTTC	NA	TRBJ1-2	NA	TRBV6-5
CASSYSGLGLGYTF	TGTGCCAGCAGTTACTCAGGATTGGGCCTTGGCTACACCTTC	NA	TRBJ1-2	NA	TRBV6-6
CSVEVDMNTEAFF	TGCAGCGTTGAGGTGGATATGAACACTGAAGCTTTCTTT	NA	TRBJ1-1	few	TRBV29-1
CASSFLAGDTGELFF	TGTGCCAGCAGCTTCCTAGCGGGAGACACCGGGGAGCTGTTTTTT	TRBD2	TRBJ2-2	NA	TRBV7-3
CASTMGSNQPQHF	TGTGCCAGCACCATGGGTAGCAATCAGCCCCAGCATTTT	NA	TRBJ1-5	few	TRBV6-6
CAISDRVTSYEQYF	TGTGCCATCAGTGATAGAGTGACCTCCTACGAGCAGTACTTC	NA	TRBJ2-7	NA	TRBV10-3
CASTRGGGDEQFF	TGTGCCAGCACACGGGGGGGTGGTGATGAGCAGTTCTTC	TRBD2	TRBJ2-1	NA	TRBV13
CSVRQQGNTEAFF	TGCAGCGTTCGTCAACAGGGGAACACTGAAGCTTTCTTT	NA	TRBJ1-1	NA	TRBV29-1
CASSSRRGSSNQPQHF	TGTGCCAGCAGTTCCCGCCGCGGGAGTAGCAATCAGCCCCAGCATTTT	NA	TRBJ1-5	NA	TRBV28
CASSTERSGDTQYF	TGTGCCAGCAGCACTGAACGGTCGGGGGATACGCAGTATTTT	NA	TRBJ2-3	NA	TRBV11-3
CASSPGGNYGYTF	TGTGCCAGCAGCCCGGGCGGCAACTATGGCTACACCTTC	NA	TRBJ1-2	NA	TRBV28
CASSLGSGKLDEQFF	TGTGCCAGCAGCTTGGGTAGCGGGAAGCTCGATGAGCAGTTCTTC	TRBD2	TRBJ2-1	few	TRBV11-2
CARSVFFPTNTGELFF	TGTGCGCGGAGTGTATTTTTTCCGACGAACACCGGGGAGCTGTTTTTT	NA	TRBJ2-2	NA	TRBV30
CASSTGEVQPQHF	TGTGCCAGCAGTACAGGGGAAGTACAGCCCCAGCATTTT	TRBD1	TRBJ1-5	NA	TRBV6-6
CASSSFPPLRDEQFF	TGTGCCAGCAGTTCCTTCCCCCCCCTGCGGGATGAGCAGTTCTTC	NA	TRBJ2-1	NA	TRBV28
CASSRRNTEAFF	TGTGCCAGCAGCCGTCGGAACACTGAAGCTTTCTTT	NA	TRBJ1-1	NA	TRBV6-6
CASSVDGTLEYEQYF	TGTGCCAGCAGCGTAGACGGGACTCTAGAATACGAGCAGTACTTC	NA	TRBJ2-7	NA	TRBV9
CATSRAQGATNEKLFF	TGTGCCACCAGCAGAGCTCAGGGGGCCACTAATGAAAAACTGTTTTTT	TRBD1	TRBJ1-4	NA	TRBV15
CASSSTGGFQPQHF	TGTGCCAGCAGTTCCACAGGGGGCTTTCAGCCCCAGCATTTT	TRBD1	TRBJ1-5	NA	TRBV6-5